This TCR beta chain was sequenced during a study of blood T cell repertoires in COVID-19. Study-level background: COVID-19 samples from acute and convalescent phases originated in the United States, Italy and Spain. T cells, B-cell-depleted T cells, or PBMCs provided the cDNA or gDNA that served as material.

Per the original data handling: Scientists estimated how many nucleated cells there were by amplifying reference gene primers. Sequenced by immunoSEQ multiplex PCR; TCRdb stores in-frame clones only, minus some. The DNA gave D and trimming, while V, J and clone size come from that table. Among around 140,000 clones listed, 75% to 85% were seen once. CDR3 length: 13 amino acids. Trimming shortened V by 7 bases and J by 0 bases, and 9 bases separated the two germline ends. This receptor was obtained from a man in his 70s who had recovered from COVID-19. This chain joins TRBV12-3 or TRBV12-4 and TRBJ1-2, with unresolved D. Sequencing was carried out using peripheral blood. This chain's CDR3 is CASKPGTNYGYTF. The CDR3 nucleotides read TGTGCCAGCAAGCCAGGAACTAACTATGGCTACACCTTC.